This TCR beta chain came from a study of radiation and T cells in renal cell carcinoma. Documented time point: blood 4 weeks post-SBRT, at nephrectomy. Treatment reported: 15 Gy SBRT to primary tumor, nephrectomy 4 weeks later. Deletions cut 0 bases from V and 2 bases from J, with 13 bases between. The CDR3 has 16 residues. Germline-derived CDR1 and CDR2 are MNHEY and SVGAGI. Clones were read by immunoSEQ multiplex PCR, and TCRdb kept only the in-frame ones, dropping some. The data show roughly 90,000 clones, with just under 85% seen just once and under 10% held by the top ten. This clonotype was sampled from a man aged 50-59 years with renal cell carcinoma. The chain carries TRBV6-5 and TRBJ1-2, with a possible D match to TRBD1 (6 bases). The sample in question was blood, obtained from a patient whose treatment included radiotherapy and nephrectomy. DNA for the CDR3: TGTGCCAGCAGTTACTCTTTGGACAGCACCAACTATGGCTACACCTTC. This gives the protein CASSYSLDSTNYGYTF.